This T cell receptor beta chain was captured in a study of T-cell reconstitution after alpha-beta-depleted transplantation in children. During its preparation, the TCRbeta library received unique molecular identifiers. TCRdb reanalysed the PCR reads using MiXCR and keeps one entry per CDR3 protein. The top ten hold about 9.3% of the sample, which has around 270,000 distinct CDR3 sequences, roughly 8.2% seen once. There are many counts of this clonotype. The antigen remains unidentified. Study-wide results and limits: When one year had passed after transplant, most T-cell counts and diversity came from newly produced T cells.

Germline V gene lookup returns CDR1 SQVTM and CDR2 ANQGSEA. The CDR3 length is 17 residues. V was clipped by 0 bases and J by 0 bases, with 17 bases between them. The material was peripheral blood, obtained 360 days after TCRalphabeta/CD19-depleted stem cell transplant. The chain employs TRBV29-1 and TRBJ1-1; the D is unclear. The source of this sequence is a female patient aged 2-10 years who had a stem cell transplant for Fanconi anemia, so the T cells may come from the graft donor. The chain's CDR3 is CSVEDFAASGMNTEAFF. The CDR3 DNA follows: TGCAGCGTTGAAGACTTCGCGGCAAGCGGGATGAACACTGAAGCTTTCTTT. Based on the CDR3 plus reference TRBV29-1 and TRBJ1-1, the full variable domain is SAVISQKPSRDICQRGTSLTIQCQVDSQVTMMFWYRQQPGQSLTLIATANQGSEATYESGFVIDKFPISRPNLTFSTLTVSNMSPEDSSIYLCSVEDFAASGMNTEAFFGQGTRLTVV.